This record looks at one T cell receptor (beta chain) sequence and its context. Profiling relied on immunoSEQ multiplex PCR, and the TCRdb table lists in-frame clones only, not all of them. The sample contains approximately 500,000 clones, approximately 90% of which appear only once. V lost 2 bases and J lost 0; bases outside the gene matches: 4. CDR1 and CDR2 from the germline V gene are SGHRS and YFSETQ. This CDR3 spans 15 amino acids. The source of the sample is a study of blood T cell repertoires in COVID-19. Sequenced sample: PBMCs or T cells enriched from blood (not recorded which). The rearrangement joins TRBV5-1 to TRBJ1-1, with TRBD1 matching 7 bases. The receptor was derived from a middle-aged woman who had recovered from COVID-19. Here the CDR3 DNA reads TGCGCCAGCAGCTTTACAGGGGACTTGAACACTGAAGCTTTCTTT. Its protein is CASSFTGDLNTEAFF.